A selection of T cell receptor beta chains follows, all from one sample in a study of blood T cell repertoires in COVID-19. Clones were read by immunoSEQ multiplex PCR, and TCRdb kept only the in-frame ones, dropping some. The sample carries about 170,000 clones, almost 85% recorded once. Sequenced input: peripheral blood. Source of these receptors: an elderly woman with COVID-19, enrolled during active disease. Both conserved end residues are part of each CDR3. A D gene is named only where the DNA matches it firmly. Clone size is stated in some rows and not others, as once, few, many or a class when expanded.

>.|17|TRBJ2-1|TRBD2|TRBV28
TGTGCCTGCAAACTAGCGGGAGGTCTGAGCTCCTACAATGAGCAGTTCTTC
CACKLAGGLSSYNEQFF
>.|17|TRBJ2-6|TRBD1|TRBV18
TGTGCCAGCTCACCATGGGACAGGATCTCTGGGGCCAACGTCCTGACTTTC
CASSPWDRISGANVLTF
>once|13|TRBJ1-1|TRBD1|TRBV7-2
TGTGCCAGCAGCCGGGACAGAAACACTGAAGCTTTCTTT
CASSRDRNTEAFF
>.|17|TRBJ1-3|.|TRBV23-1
TGCGCCAGCAGTCAAAAGTTGGGACTATACTCTGGAAACACCATATATTTT
CASSQKLGLYSGNTIYF
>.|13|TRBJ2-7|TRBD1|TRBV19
TGTGCCAGTAGTAGGGGACAGATCGACGAGCAGTACTTC
CASSRGQIDEQYF
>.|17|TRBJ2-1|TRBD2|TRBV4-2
TGTGCCAGCAGCCAAGGAAGGACTAGCGGGGGTTACAATGAGCAGTTCTTC
CASSQGRTSGGYNEQFF
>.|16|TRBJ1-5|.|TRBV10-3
TGTGCCATCAGTGATCAGGGAGGGGGAAGCAATCAGCCCCAGCATTTT
CAISDQGGGSNQPQHF
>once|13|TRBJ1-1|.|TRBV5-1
TGCGCCAGCAGATCCATGAGGGACACTGAAGCTTTCTTT
CASRSMRDTEAFF
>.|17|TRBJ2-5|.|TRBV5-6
TGTGCCAGCAGCTTGCCGTTAGGACACGCCAGGGGTGAGACCCAGTACTTC
CASSLPLGHARGETQYF
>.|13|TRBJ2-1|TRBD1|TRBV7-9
TGTGCCAGCAGATGGACAGGGTATCAGGGACAGTTCTTC
CASRWTGYQGQFF
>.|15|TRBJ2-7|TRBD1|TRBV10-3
TGTGCCATCAGTGTTAGGACAGGGAGCACCTACGAGCAGTACTTC
CAISVRTGSTYEQYF
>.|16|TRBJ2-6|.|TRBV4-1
TGCGCCAGCAGCTCCCGCTCCCGAGCTGGGGCCAACGTCCTGACTTTC
CASSSRSRAGANVLTF
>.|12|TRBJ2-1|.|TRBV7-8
TGTGCCAGCAGCTTAACTAATAGTGAGCAGTTCTTC
CASSLTNSEQFF
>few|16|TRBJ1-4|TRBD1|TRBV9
TGTGCCAGCAGCGTAGGACAGGGGGCCGGGGATGAAAAACTGTTTTTT
CASSVGQGAGDEKLFF
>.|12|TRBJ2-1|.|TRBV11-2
TGTGCCAGCAGCTTAGTAATGGCCGAGCAGTTCTTC
CASSLVMAEQFF
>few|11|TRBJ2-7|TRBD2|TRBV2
TGTGCCAGCAGTGCTGGGACTAGCCTGTACTTC
CASSAGTSLYF
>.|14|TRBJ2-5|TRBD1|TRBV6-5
TGTGCCAGCAGTTACTCAGACAGGGGTGAGACCCAGTACTTC
CASSYSDRGETQYF
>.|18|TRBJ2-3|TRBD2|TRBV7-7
TGTGCCAGCAGCTTAGAGGTACTAGCGGCTGCTAGCACAGATACGCAGTATTTT
CASSLEVLAAASTDTQYF
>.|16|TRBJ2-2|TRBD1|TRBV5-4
TGTGCCAGCAGCCCCGGACAGGGGAGGACGACCGGGGAGCTGTTTTTT
CASSPGQGRTTGELFF
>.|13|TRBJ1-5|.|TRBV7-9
TGTGCCAGCAGCCTGGACAGCCCTCAGCCCCAGCATTTT
CASSLDSPQPQHF
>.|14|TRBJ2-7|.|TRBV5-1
TGCGCCAGCAGCTTGGCCAGGGCAGTCGCCGAGCAGTACTTC
CASSLARAVAEQYF
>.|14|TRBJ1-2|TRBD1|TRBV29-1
TGCAGCGTTGAAGCCTCGGGACAGCGCTATGGCTACACCTTC
CSVEASGQRYGYTF
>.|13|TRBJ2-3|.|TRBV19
TGTGCCAGTAGTATAGATCTGCTAGCTACGCAGTATTTT
CASSIDLLATQYF
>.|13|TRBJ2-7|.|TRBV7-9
TGTGCCAGCAGTCCTGATGGCCCCTACGAGCAGTACTTC
CASSPDGPYEQYF
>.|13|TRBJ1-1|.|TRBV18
TGTGCCAGCCACAACGACAGGCACCATGAAGCTTTCTTT
CASHNDRHHEAFF
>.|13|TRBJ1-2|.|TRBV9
TGTGCCAGCAGCGTAGCAGGGGCTTATGGCTACACCTTC
CASSVAGAYGYTF
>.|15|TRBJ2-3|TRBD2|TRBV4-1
TGCGCCAGCAGCCGAGATAGCGGGGATGTAGATACGCAGTATTTT
CASSRDSGDVDTQYF
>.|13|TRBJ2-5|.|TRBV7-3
TGTGCCAGCGGACGGGGGACCCAAGAGACCCAGTACTTC
CASGRGTQETQYF
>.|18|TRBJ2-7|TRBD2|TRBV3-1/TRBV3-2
TGTGCCAGCAGCCAAACGGGTGGAACGGGACTACCCTCCTACGAGCAGTACTTC
CASSQTGGTGLPSYEQYF